This is a list of T cell receptor beta chains from one sample in a study of Graves' ophthalmopathy and Graves' hyperthyroidism. MiXCR, run by TCRdb on the multiplex PCR reads, gives a single entry per CDR3 protein. The table lists roughly 160,000 distinct CDR3 sequences, approximately 40% of them singletons. Material: peripheral blood. The source of these receptors is a young man with Graves' ophthalmopathy. The CDR3 runs from the conserved cysteine through the conserved F or W. A D gene is named only where the DNA matches it firmly. Clone size is shown for a subset of rows, as once, few, many or a class of expanded clone.

>many|TRBJ1-2|NA|TRBV30
CAWRGSMGGYTF
TGTGCCTGGAGAGGGAGTATGGGTGGCTACACCTTC
>many|TRBJ2-2|TRBD1|TRBV2
CAIGTANTGELFF
TGTGCCATCGGGACAGCGAACACCGGGGAGCTGTTTTTT
>once|TRBJ1-2|NA|TRBV12-3/TRBV12-4
CASSPGALGWYGYTF
TGTGCCAGCAGCCCCGGAGCGTTAGGTTGGTATGGCTACACCTTC
>NA|TRBJ2-7|NA|TRBV12-3/TRBV12-4
CASRDGSSYEQYF
TGTGCCAGCAGAGACGGTTCCTCCTACGAGCAGTACTTC
>many|TRBJ1-1|NA|TRBV6-2/TRBV6-3
CASRSAGAPGNTEAFF
TGTGCCAGCAGATCCGCAGGGGCCCCAGGGAACACTGAAGCTTTCTTT
>NA|TRBJ1-1|NA|TRBV11-2
CASSLEPGMNTEAFF
TGTGCCAGCAGCTTAGAACCAGGCATGAACACTGAAGCTTTCTTT
>NA|TRBJ2-7|NA|TRBV6-5
CASSPSAPNYEQYF
TGTGCCAGCAGTCCCTCGGCCCCGAACTACGAGCAGTACTTC
>many|TRBJ2-7|NA|TRBV6-2/TRBV6-3
CASRRRDDSSYEQYF
TGTGCCAGCAGGCGACGGGACGATAGCTCCTACGAGCAGTACTTC
>many|TRBJ1-1|TRBD1|TRBV12-3/TRBV12-4
CASSQSTGGITEAFF
TGTGCCAGCAGTCAATCGACAGGGGGGATCACTGAAGCTTTCTTT
>NA|TRBJ1-3|NA|TRBV6-5
CASSYSSDSGNTIYF
TGTGCCAGCAGTTACTCTTCCGACTCTGGAAACACCATATATTTT
>few|TRBJ2-7|NA|TRBV6-5
CASSYSYSTYEQYF
TGTGCCAGCAGTTACTCGTACAGCACCTACGAGCAGTACTTC
>NA|TRBJ1-5|NA|TRBV19
CASSIPRPNQPQHF
TGTGCCAGTAGTATCCCGCGCCCCAATCAGCCCCAGCATTTT
>NA|TRBJ2-5|NA|TRBV6-2/TRBV6-3
CASSSRDVGTQYF
TGTGCCAGCAGCTCCCGGGACGTGGGGACCCAGTACTTC
>many|TRBJ2-7|TRBD2|TRBV20-1
CSARDPSGRPYEQYF
TGCAGTGCTAGAGACCCTAGCGGCAGACCCTACGAGCAGTACTTC
>NA|TRBJ1-5|NA|TRBV6-1
CASRQSDGSNQPQHF
TGTGCCAGCAGACAATCCGACGGATCCAATCAGCCCCAGCATTTT
>many|TRBJ2-5|NA|TRBV7-8
CASSLALTAGETQYF
TGTGCCAGCAGCTTAGCCCTGACCGCCGGGGAGACCCAGTACTTC
>once|TRBJ2-5|NA|TRBV25-1
CASSELRSVGYQETQYF
TGTGCCAGCAGTGAATTGCGTAGCGTGGGCTACCAAGAGACCCAGTACTTC
>NA|TRBJ2-7|NA|TRBV6-1
CASTLQGFATEQYF
TGTGCCAGCACCCTCCAGGGCTTCGCTACCGAGCAGTACTTC
>many|TRBJ2-7|NA|TRBV20-1
CSARDRSYEQYF
TGCAGTGCTAGGGACCGATCCTACGAGCAGTACTTC
>few|TRBJ1-1|NA|TRBV7-2
CASSSYRVLNTEAFF
TGTGCCAGCAGCTCCTACAGGGTACTGAACACTGAAGCTTTCTTT
>NA|TRBJ1-6|NA|TRBV12-3/TRBV12-4
CASSNYVQDSPLHF
TGTGCCAGCAGCAATTACGTACAGGACTCACCCCTCCACTTT
>many|TRBJ2-2|TRBD2|TRBV3-1
CASSQREEDGELFF
TGTGCCAGCAGTCAGCGGGAGGAGGACGGGGAGCTGTTTTTT
>many|TRBJ2-7|TRBD2|TRBV28
CASTIPWSGGLKEQYF
TGTGCCAGCACCATTCCTTGGTCGGGAGGATTGAAGGAGCAGTACTTC
>many|TRBJ2-7|NA|TRBV12-3/TRBV12-4
CASSFQGVYEQYF
TGTGCCAGCAGTTTTCAGGGAGTCTACGAGCAGTACTTC
>NA|TRBJ1-1|TRBD1|TRBV12-3/TRBV12-4
CASLRGQVNTEAFF
TGTGCCAGCCTCAGGGGGCAAGTGAACACTGAAGCTTTCTTT
>NA|TRBJ2-5|NA|TRBV12-3/TRBV12-4
CASSPRDGGTQYF
TGTGCCAGCAGTCCCAGGGATGGGGGGACCCAGTACTTC
>NA|TRBJ2-5|NA|TRBV12-3/TRBV12-4
CASSFRQYQETQYF
TGTGCCAGCAGTTTTAGACAGTACCAAGAGACCCAGTACTTC
>NA|TRBJ1-6|NA|TRBV15
CATTRPGGALHF
TGTGCCACCACCCGTCCCGGCGGCGCCCTCCACTTT
>many|TRBJ2-5|TRBD2|TRBV11-3
CASSRRGGQRETQYF
TGTGCCAGCAGCCGAAGGGGAGGGCAGCGAGAGACCCAGTACTTC
>many|TRBJ1-2|NA|TRBV6-5
CASSYWGTDDYGYTF
TGTGCCAGCAGTTACTGGGGGACCGACGATTATGGCTACACCTTC
>many|TRBJ1-1|NA|TRBV2
CASSTRPHTEAFF
TGTGCCAGCAGTACTAGACCACACACTGAAGCTTTCTTT
>many|TRBJ2-7|NA|TRBV11-2
CASSYHLGTNYEQYF
TGTGCCAGCAGCTACCATCTCGGAACTAACTACGAGCAGTACTTC
>NA|TRBJ2-5|NA|TRBV6-5
CASSYNTGRGETQYF
TGTGCCAGCAGTTACAATACGGGGCGCGGGGAGACCCAGTACTTC
>many|TRBJ1-2|NA|TRBV28
CAGGLRGYGYTF
TGTGCTGGAGGGCTACGAGGATATGGCTACACCTTC
>many|TRBJ2-7|TRBD2|TRBV6-2/TRBV6-3
CASSYSTSGRGEQYF
TGTGCCAGCAGTTACTCGACTAGCGGGAGAGGTGAGCAGTACTTC
>NA|TRBJ2-5|TRBD1|TRBV6-1
CASSQPGQGSETQYF
TGTGCCAGCAGTCAGCCGGGACAGGGATCGGAGACCCAGTACTTC
>NA|TRBJ2-5|TRBD2|TRBV6-1
CASTGSASGTETQYF
TGTGCCAGCACAGGATCGGCTAGCGGGACAGAGACCCAGTACTTC
>many|TRBJ1-2|NA|TRBV9
CASSVAPDRANYGYTF
TGTGCCAGCAGCGTAGCTCCGGACCGAGCTAACTATGGCTACACCTTC
>NA|TRBJ1-5|NA|TRBV7-8
CASSSITSNQPQHF
TGTGCCAGCAGCTCAATAACTAGCAATCAGCCCCAGCATTTT
>NA|TRBJ2-7|NA|TRBV28
CASTSGGSYEQYF
TGTGCCAGCACCTCTGGGGGGTCCTACGAGCAGTACTTC
>many|TRBJ1-1|NA|TRBV20-1
CSARTGLTLEAFF
TGCAGTGCTAGGACCGGCTTGACACTTGAAGCTTTCTTT
>many|TRBJ1-6|NA|TRBV6-5
CANHPSDRRNSPLHF
TGTGCCAACCATCCATCAGACAGGCGTAATTCACCCCTCCACTTT